This is a list of T cell receptor beta chains from one sample in a study of blood T cell repertoires in COVID-19. Measured with immunoSEQ multiplex PCR; TCRdb has only the in-frame clones, and not every one. Among about 300,000 clones, roughly nine tenths were seen once, and the ten largest hold under 6.5%. Specimen: peripheral blood. These receptors all come from a man between 18 and 29 years old who had recovered from COVID-19. CDR3s include the opening cysteine and the closing phenylalanine or tryptophan.

TRBV9 CASSVGPSGSHNEQFF
TRBV6-5 CASSYSPGQGLGYTF
TRBV6-6 CASSKGTGTSYEQYF
TRBV11-1 CASSLAQDRGSYNEQFF
TRBV30 CAWSVPGLTYEQYF
TRBV6-2/TRBV6-3 CASSLYRGLIMNTEAFF
TRBV15 CATSRDHRGGTEAFF
TRBV14 CASSQVQGSWSDNEQFF
TRBV4-3 CASSQEARNGNTIYF
TRBV4-1 CASSHLRDTSYEQYF
TRBV4-3 CASSQDGRGRRYF
TRBV5-6 CASSLGLASYEQYF
TRBV2 CASSVARGQIEKLFF
TRBV6-6 CASSPNRDRGLVTEAFF
TRBV19 CASSIVGGGEAFF
TRBV18 CASSLSSSGTTGSYEQYF
TRBV7-2 CASSSGYYEQYF
TRBV5-1 CASSRTGTGVSGANVLTF
TRBV6-5 CASMAGGSGGYTF
TRBV7-3 CASSLSNRGYGYTF
TRBV6-5 CASRTKSGGEQYF
TRBV15 CATSRDSYEQYF
TRBV5-8 CASSSSPPGGGMRDTQYF